This entry is about one T cell receptor beta chain. This entry is derived from a study of cytomegalovirus exposure and HLA in healthy donors. This PCR relied on a set of 60 Vbeta primers and 13 Jbeta primers. Profiling relied on immunoSEQ multiplex PCR, and the TCRdb table lists in-frame clones only, not all of them. Among some 110,000 clones listed, around 80% were seen once. The CDR3 length is 13 residues. V was cut by 0 bases and J by 10 bases, with 11 bases left in between. CDR1 and CDR2 from the germline V gene are LNHNV and YYDKDF (reference sequence). The origin of this receptor is a man between 60 and 75 years old in good health and CMV-seronegative. The specimen sequenced was PBMCs. The chain recombines TRBV15 with TRBJ2-3; D remains ambiguous. For the CDR3, the DNA is TGTGCCACCAGCAGAGATATCAGTTATCCGCAGTATTTT. This translates into CATSRDISYPQYF.